These T cell receptor beta chains were read from a single sample in a study of Graves' ophthalmopathy and Graves' hyperthyroidism. TCRdb ran MiXCR on the multiplex PCR reads and lists one entry per CDR3 protein. Altogether some 1.1 million distinct CDR3 sequences are present, 35% to 40% being singletons, with the ten largest covering approximately 12%. The specimen sequenced was peripheral blood or thyroid tissue (not recorded which). These receptors all come from an adult man with Graves' hyperthyroidism. The CDR3 runs from the conserved cysteine through the conserved F or W. The D gene is left open where the match is weak. The size field is filled for only some rows; it gives once, few, many or a size class.

V	D	J	size	DNA	CDR3
TRBV7-2	-	TRBJ1-5	many	TGTGCCAGCAGCTTGGGGGCGACCAATCAGCCCCAGCATTTT	CASSLGATNQPQHF
TRBV7-9	-	TRBJ2-5	-	TGTGCCAGCAGCTTTGTGGGCTGGGGGCGAGAGACCCAGTACTTC	CASSFVGWGRETQYF
TRBV7-2	TRBD1	TRBJ1-2	-	TGTGCCAGCAGCTTACCGGGACAGCAAGCTAACTATGGCTACACCTTC	CASSLPGQQANYGYTF
TRBV27	TRBD2	TRBJ2-7	-	TGTGCCAGCAGTTTATCACGGGGGACTAGCGGGGGATCCTACGAGCAGTACTTC	CASSLSRGTSGGSYEQYF
TRBV15	-	TRBJ2-5	-	TGTGCCACCAGCAGCCGAATAGAGACCCAGTACTTC	CATSSRIETQYF
TRBV6-2/TRBV6-3	-	TRBJ1-1	few	TGTGCCAGCAGTTACTTACAAGCATACACTGAAGCTTTCTTT	CASSYLQAYTEAFF
TRBV20-1	-	TRBJ1-1	many	TGCAGTGCTAGATTCCCAGGGTTAACTGAAGCTTTCTTT	CSARFPGLTEAFF
TRBV15	TRBD1	TRBJ1-2	-	TGTGCCACCAGCGAGGACAGGGGCTATGGCTACACCTTC	CATSEDRGYGYTF
TRBV4-3	TRBD2	TRBJ2-2	-	TGCGCCAGCACCTCCTACCTAGCGGGACTTAGCACCGGGGAGCTGTTTTTT	CASTSYLAGLSTGELFF
TRBV12-3/TRBV12-4	-	TRBJ2-7	many	TGTGCCAGCAGTTTAAGGGAGTACGAGCAGTACTTC	CASSLREYEQYF
TRBV5-4	-	TRBJ2-5	few	TGTGCCAGCAGCTTGAACGACAGACAAGAGACCCAGTACTTC	CASSLNDRQETQYF
TRBV6-6	-	TRBJ1-6	-	TGTGCCAGCAGTTACTTGGTAGGGGACTCACCCCTCCACTTT	CASSYLVGDSPLHF
TRBV5-4	TRBD2	TRBJ2-2	few	TGCGCCAGCAGCAAACTCCCAAGGGGTAGCGGGAGCCCATATGGCCTGTTTTTT	CASSKLPRGSGSPYGLFF
TRBV19	-	TRBJ1-5	few	TGTGCCAGTAGTCCAATCCCGACCGTGGGTAGCAATCAGCCCCAGCATTTT	CASSPIPTVGSNQPQHF
TRBV29-1	-	TRBJ1-2	-	TGCAGCGCTTCAGGCGCGGGTCAGGACCTTGTCTACACCTTC	CSASGAGQDLVYTF
TRBV7-9	-	TRBJ1-5	many	TGTGCCAGCAGCTTTTCAAACAGGGCCAACCAGCCCCAGCATTTT	CASSFSNRANQPQHF
TRBV28	-	TRBJ2-7	many	TGTGCCAGCAGTCCCGCGTTCTACGAGCAGTACTTC	CASSPAFYEQYF
TRBV19	-	TRBJ1-1	many	TGTGCCAGTAGTATAGTCCCGAACACTGAAGCTTTCTTT	CASSIVPNTEAFF
TRBV7-8	-	TRBJ1-4	many	TGTGCCAGCAGCAACCGGGACAAACCTAATGAAAAACTGTTTTTT	CASSNRDKPNEKLFF
TRBV7-2	-	TRBJ2-7	-	TGTGCCAGCAGCTTAACGACAAGCTACTCCTACGAGCAGTACTTC	CASSLTTSYSYEQYF
TRBV5-4	TRBD2	TRBJ2-2	-	TGTGCCAGCAGCGAAACCGGGACTAGGAATACCGGGGAGCTGTTTTTT	CASSETGTRNTGELFF